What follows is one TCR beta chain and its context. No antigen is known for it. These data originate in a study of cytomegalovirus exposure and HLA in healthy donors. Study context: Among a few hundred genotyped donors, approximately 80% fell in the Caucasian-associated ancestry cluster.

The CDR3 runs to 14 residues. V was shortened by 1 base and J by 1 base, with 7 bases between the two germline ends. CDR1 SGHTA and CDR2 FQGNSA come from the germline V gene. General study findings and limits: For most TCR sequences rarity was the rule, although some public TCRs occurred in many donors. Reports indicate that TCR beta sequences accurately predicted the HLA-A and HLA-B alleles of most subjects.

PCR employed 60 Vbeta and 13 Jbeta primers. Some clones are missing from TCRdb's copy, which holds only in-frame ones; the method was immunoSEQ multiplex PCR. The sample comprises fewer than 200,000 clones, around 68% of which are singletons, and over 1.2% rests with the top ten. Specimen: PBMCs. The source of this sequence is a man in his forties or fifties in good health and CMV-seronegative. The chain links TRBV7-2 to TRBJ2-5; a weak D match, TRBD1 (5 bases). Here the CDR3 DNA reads TGTGCCAGCAGCTTAGTCAGGGCCCAAGAGACCCAGTACTTC. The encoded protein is CASSLVRAQETQYF.